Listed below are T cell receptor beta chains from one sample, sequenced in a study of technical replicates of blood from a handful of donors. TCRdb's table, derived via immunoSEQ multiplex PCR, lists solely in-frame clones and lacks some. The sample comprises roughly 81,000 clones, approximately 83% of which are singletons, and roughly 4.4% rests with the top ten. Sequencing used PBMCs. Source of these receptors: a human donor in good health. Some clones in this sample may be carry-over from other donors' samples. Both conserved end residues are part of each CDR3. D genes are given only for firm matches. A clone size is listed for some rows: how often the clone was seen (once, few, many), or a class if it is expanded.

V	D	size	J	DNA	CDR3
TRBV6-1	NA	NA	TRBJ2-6	TGTGCCAGCAGTGAGATGGAGGGGAGCTCTGGGGCCAACGTCCTGACTTTC	CASSEMEGSSGANVLTF
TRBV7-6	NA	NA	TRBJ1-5	TGTGCCAGCAGCTTAGCCCCCCGACAGGGCAATCAGCCCCAGCATTTT	CASSLAPRQGNQPQHF
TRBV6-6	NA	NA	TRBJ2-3	TGTGCCGGCAGGTGGGCCGGTAGCACAGATACGCAGTATTTT	CAGRWAGSTDTQYF
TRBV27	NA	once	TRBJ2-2	TGTGCCAGCAGCATGGTCAGGGCGAACACCGGGGAGCTGTTTTTT	CASSMVRANTGELFF
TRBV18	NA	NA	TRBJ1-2	TGTGCCAGCTCACCTACAGGGCAGGGAGGCTACACCTTC	CASSPTGQGGYTF
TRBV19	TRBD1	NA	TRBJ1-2	TGTGCCAGTAGTTATGGGACAGGGCCTAACTATGGCTACACCTTC	CASSYGTGPNYGYTF
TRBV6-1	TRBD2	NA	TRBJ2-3	TGTGCCAGCAGTGAATCAGCGGGAGTCTTGACAGATACGCAGTATTTT	CASSESAGVLTDTQYF
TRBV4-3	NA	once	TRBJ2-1	TGCGCCAGCAGCCCAGACGGACAGTTTTACAATGAGCAGTTCTTC	CASSPDGQFYNEQFF
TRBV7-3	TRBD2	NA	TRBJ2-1	TGTGCCAGCAGCCTTGCTGGGGCTAGCGGGAGCAATGAGCAGTTCTTC	CASSLAGASGSNEQFF
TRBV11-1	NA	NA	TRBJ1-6	TGTGCCAGCAGGTCGGGACAAAATAATTCACCCCTCCACTTT	CASRSGQNNSPLHF
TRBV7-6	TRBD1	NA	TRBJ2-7	TGTGCCAGCAGCTCGGGACAGGCACCAGAGCAGTACTTC	CASSSGQAPEQYF
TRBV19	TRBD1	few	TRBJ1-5	TGTGCCAGCCAGACAGGGAAGAATCAGCCCCAGCATTTT	CASQTGKNQPQHF
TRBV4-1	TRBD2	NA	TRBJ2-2	TGCGCCAGCAGCCAAGACCGGGGGGGCATTACCGGGGAGCTGTTTTTT	CASSQDRGGITGELFF
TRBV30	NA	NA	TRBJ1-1	TGTGCCTGGAGTCCCCCCCCAGGGGCCCTCATGAACACTGAAGCTTTCTTT	CAWSPPPGALMNTEAFF
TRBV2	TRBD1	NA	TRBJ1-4	TGTGCCAGCAGTCGGACAGGGGCTAATGAAAAACTGTTTTTT	CASSRTGANEKLFF
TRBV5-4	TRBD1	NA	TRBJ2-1	TGTGCCAGCAGCTTGGGTGGGACAGAGCCCTACAATGAGCAGTTCTTC	CASSLGGTEPYNEQFF
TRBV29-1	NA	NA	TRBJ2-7	TGCAGCGTGCGGGACCGCCAATACGAGCAGTACTTC	CSVRDRQYEQYF
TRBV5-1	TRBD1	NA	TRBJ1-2	TGCGCCAGCAGCTTGGATCAGGGGGGAGGCGATGGCTACACCTTC	CASSLDQGGGDGYTF